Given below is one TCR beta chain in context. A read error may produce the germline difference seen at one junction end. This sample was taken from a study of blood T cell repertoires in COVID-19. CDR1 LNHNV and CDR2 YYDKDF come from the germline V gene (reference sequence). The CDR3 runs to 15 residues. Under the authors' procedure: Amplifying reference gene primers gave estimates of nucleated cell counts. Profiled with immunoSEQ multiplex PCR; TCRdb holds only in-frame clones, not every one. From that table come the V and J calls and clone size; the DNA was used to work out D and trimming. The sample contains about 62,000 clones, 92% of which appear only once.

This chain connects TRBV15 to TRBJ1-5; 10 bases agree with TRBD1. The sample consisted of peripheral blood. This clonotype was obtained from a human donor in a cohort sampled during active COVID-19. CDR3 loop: CATSRDRGSNQPQHF. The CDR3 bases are TGTGCCACAAGCAGGGACAGGGGCAGCAATCAGCCCCAGCATTTT. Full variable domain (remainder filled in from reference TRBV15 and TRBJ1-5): DAMVIQNPRYQVTQFGKPVTLSCSQTLNHNVMYWYQQKSSQAPKLLFHYYDKDFNNEADTPDNFQSRRPNTSFCFLDIRSPGLGDTAMYLCATSRDRGSNQPQHFGDGTRLSIL.